Listed here are 5 T cell receptor beta chains from one sample, sequenced in a study of shared clonotypes between healthy human individuals. Sequenced by immunoSEQ multiplex PCR; TCRdb stores in-frame clones only, minus some. The table has about 660,000 clones, 74% seen once; the top ten hold over 1.5%. The sequenced material came from memory CD4+ T cells sorted from blood. Noted subset: CD45RA-negative fraction. These receptors were obtained from a woman aged 25 to 39 in good health.

The chain recombines TRBV28 with TRBJ1-5; TRBD1 might be the D (5 bases). There are 15 residues in the CDR3. Trimming left V 6 bases short and J 4 bases short, with 16 bases between. CDR1 is MDHEN, CDR2 SYDVKM, per germline. CDR3: CASSTTGTSNQPQHF. CDR3 DNA: TGTGCCAGCAGCACAACCGGGACTTCTAATCAGCCCCAGCATTTT. Based on the CDR3 plus reference TRBV28 and TRBJ1-5, the full variable domain is DVKVTQSSRYLVKRTGEKVFLECVQDMDHENMFWYRQDPGLGLRLIYFSYDVKMKEKGDIPEGYSVSREKKERFSLILESASTNQTSMYLCASSTTGTSNQPQHFGDGTRLSIL.

This chain links TRBV30 with TRBJ2-3; 9 bases fit TRBD2. The CDR3 length is 14 residues. The V segment lost 0 bases and the J segment 10 bases; nucleotides outside the gene matches: 8. Germline lookup yields CDR1 GTSNPN and CDR2 SVGIG (reference sequence). The CDR3 sequence: CAWSVSGGGESQYF. The CDR3 DNA reads as TGTGCCTGGAGTGTCTCTGGCGGGGGGGAGTCGCAGTATTTT.

This clone was seen once. The genes are TRBV11-2 and TRBJ2-7; the D is unclear. CDR3 length equals 12 residues. The V end was cut by 1 base, the J end by 7 bases, with 8 bases between. Per germline, CDR1 SGHAT and CDR2 FQNNGV. CDR3 residues: CASSLVFREQYF. CDR3 nucleotides: TGTGCCAGCAGCTTAGTGTTTCGGGAGCAGTACTTC.

The V and J genes are TRBV28 and TRBJ2-5; possibly TRBD1 for D (6 bases). V gave up 3 bases and J gave up 2 bases, with 16 bases separating them. This CDR3 region has 16 residues. The germline V gene encodes CDR1 MDHEN and CDR2 SYDVKM. The CDR3, as DNA: TGTGCCAGCAGTTTCTCCCCGAAGAGGGGGCAAGAGACCCAGTACTTC. It encodes CASSFSPKRGQETQYF.

The sample holds a few counts of this clone. The V and J genes are TRBV29-1 and TRBJ1-1; TRBD1 might be the D (6 bases). There are 11 residues in the CDR3. V was pared by 5 bases and J by 4 bases, with 8 bases between. Germline assignment: CDR1 SQVTM and CDR2 ANQGSEA. CDR3 sequence reads: CSVLTGTEAFF. The CDR3 coding sequence is TGCAGCGTTTTGACAGGCACTGAAGCTTTCTTT. Full variable domain (missing parts from reference TRBV29-1 and TRBJ1-1): SAVISQKPSRDICQRGTSLTIQCQVDSQVTMMFWYRQQPGQSLTLIATANQGSEATYESGFVIDKFPISRPNLTFSTLTVSNMSPEDSSIYLCSVLTGTEAFFGQGTRLTVV.